This T cell receptor (beta chain) was profiled in a study of lymphopenia after photon versus proton radiotherapy (dated by TCRdb to the late 2010s). Regarding the complete study: In patients with gastrointestinal tumors who developed high-grade lymphopenia, the study compared the immunological effects of photon radiation therapy with those of proton radiation therapy. The cohort comprised about 19 patients with gastrointestinal tumors who received either photon or proton therapy and then developed lymphopenia. The goal of the study was to characterize the differences between the two radiation modalities in how they affect the immune system.

As concerns this clone: No cognate antigen has been identified for it. No clone much larger than this one lies a single base away; base qualities are absent.

The CDR3 goes from the cysteine to the phenylalanine over 15 residues. The read is trimmed to its CDR3 DNA, 45 bases read in frame from base 1. Trimming costs V 1 base and J 1 base, and their ends lie 11 bases apart. The germline V gene supplies CDR1 SGHTA and CDR2 FQGNSA. Preparation of the library involved the immunoSEQ multiplex PCR assay. T cell repertoires were profiled by deep sequencing of rearranged TCR beta loci, alongside multiparametric flow cytometry. The source is immuneACCESS, and TCRdb retained only in-frame sequences with V and J called. Part of the clones is not carried over; for the studies checked, unresolved V genes explain less than half of this, and the remainder is unexplained. The sample records more than 11,000 clones, 65% to 85% of which are singletons. The top ten clonotypes cover approximately 30% of the sample. Overall study results and their limits: Across the cohort, an inverse correlation was found between a larger post-nadir drop in TCR diversity and overall survival time among patients who died. Once the lymphocyte count had reached its nadir, the repertoires of photon-treated patients showed oligoclonal expansion, particularly of CD8+ Temra cells, and this expansion drove the decline in diversity. Proton-treated patients stayed relatively stable during treatment, while photon-treated patients lost naive T cells and TCR diversity and gained effector/memory populations. The survival association was assessed only in patients who died, and the authors presented better survival with proton therapy as a possibility rather than a demonstrated result.

The chain links TRBV7-2 with TRBJ2-7; D gene: possibly TRBD2, on 6 matching bases. Sequenced here: peripheral blood, sampled from a patient treated with photon-based radiotherapy. This TCR derives from a man between 50 and 59 years old with gastric cancer. This receptor carries the CDR3 CASSLEAGASYEQYF. The DNA reads as follows: TGTGCCAGCAGCTTAGAAGCGGGTGCTTCCTACGAGCAGTACTTC.